This paragraph covers one T cell receptor beta chain sequence. The protocol was immunoSEQ multiplex PCR, while the TCRdb copy is restricted to in-frame clones and leaves out a portion. The sample includes some 120,000 clones, 91% of them seen just once. These data originate in a study of T cell responses to AZD1222 COVID-19 vaccine. The CDR3 is 18 residues long. Germline assignment: CDR1 PRHDT and CDR2 FYEKMQ (reference sequence). Losses at the gene ends were 5 bases for V and 8 bases for J; bases not matched to a gene: 19. The starting material was peripheral blood, obtained on day 0 of AZD1222 vaccination. V gene TRBV13 combines with J gene TRBJ1-3; 9 positions agree with TRBD1. This receptor was taken from an adult in good health. CDR3 bases: TGTGCCAGCAGCACCCGCGTACAGGGGGCGCTGGGCGGTGACACCATATATTTT. This translates into CASSTRVQGALGGDTIYF.